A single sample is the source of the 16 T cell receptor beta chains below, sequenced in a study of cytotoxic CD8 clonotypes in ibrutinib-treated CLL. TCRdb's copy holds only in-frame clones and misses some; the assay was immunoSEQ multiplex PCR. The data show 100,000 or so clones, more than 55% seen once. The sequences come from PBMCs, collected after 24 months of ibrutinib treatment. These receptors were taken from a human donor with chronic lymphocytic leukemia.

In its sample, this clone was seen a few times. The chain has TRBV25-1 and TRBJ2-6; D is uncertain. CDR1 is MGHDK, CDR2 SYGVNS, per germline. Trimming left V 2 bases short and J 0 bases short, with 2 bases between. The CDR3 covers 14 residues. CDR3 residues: CASSEPSGANVLTF. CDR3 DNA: TGTGCCAGCAGTGAACCCTCTGGGGCCAACGTCCTGACTTTC.

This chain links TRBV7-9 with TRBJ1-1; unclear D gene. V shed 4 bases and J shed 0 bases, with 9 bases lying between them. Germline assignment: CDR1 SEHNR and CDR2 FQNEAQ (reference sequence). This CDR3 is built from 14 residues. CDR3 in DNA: TGTGCCAGCAGCTACGCGGGCCTGAACACTGAAGCTTTCTTT. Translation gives CASSYAGLNTEAFF.

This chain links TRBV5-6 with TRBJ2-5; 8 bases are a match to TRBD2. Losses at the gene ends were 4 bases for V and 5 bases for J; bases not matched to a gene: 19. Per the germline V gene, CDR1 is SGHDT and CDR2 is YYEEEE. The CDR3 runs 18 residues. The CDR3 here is CASSQRALRTSRHETQYF. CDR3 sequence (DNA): TGTGCCAGCAGCCAGAGGGCCTTGAGGACTAGCCGTCACGAGACCCAGTACTTC.

CDR3 DNA sequence: TGTGCCAGCAGCCGACGAGGCGGGAGGTCTGAAGCTTTCTTT. It translates to CASSRRGGRSEAFF. The chain carries TRBV6-5 and TRBJ1-1; D is undetermined. Germline lookup yields CDR1 MNHEY and CDR2 SVGAGI. Trimming removed 6 bases at V and 6 bases at J, with 17 bases between. This CDR3 is 14 amino acids long.

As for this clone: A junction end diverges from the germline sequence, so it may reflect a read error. The CDR3 region is CATSRDVYGYTF. The CDR3 nucleotides are TGTGCCACAAGCAGAGACGTCTATGGCTACACCTTC. This chain uses TRBV15 with TRBJ1-2; D remains ambiguous. The germline V gene encodes CDR1 LNHNV and CDR2 YYDKDF (reference sequence). This CDR3 has 12 amino acids. The whole variable domain, remainder taken from reference TRBV15 and TRBJ1-2, is DAMVIQNPRYQVTQFGKPVTLSCSQTLNHNVMYWYQQKSSQAPKLLFHYYDKDFNNEADTPDNFQSRRPNTSFCFLDIRSPGLGDTAMYLCATSRDVYGYTFGSGTRLTVV.

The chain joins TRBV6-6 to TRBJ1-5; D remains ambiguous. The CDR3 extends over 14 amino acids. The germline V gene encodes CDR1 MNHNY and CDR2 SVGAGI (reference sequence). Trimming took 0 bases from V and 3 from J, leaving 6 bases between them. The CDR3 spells CASSYSTTNQPQHF. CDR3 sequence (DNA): TGTGCCAGCAGTTACTCAACCACCAATCAGCCCCAGCATTTT.

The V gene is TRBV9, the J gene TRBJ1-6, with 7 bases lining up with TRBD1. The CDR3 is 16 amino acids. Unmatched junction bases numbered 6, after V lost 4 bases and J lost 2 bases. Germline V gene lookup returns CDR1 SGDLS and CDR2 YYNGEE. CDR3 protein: CASSLEQGTYNSPLHF. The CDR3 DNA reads TGTGCCAGCAGCCTAGAACAGGGGACCTATAATTCACCCCTCCACTTT.

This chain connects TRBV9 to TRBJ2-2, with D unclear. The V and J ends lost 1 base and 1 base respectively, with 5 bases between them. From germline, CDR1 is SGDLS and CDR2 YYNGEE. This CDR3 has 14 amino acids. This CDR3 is CASSVYGNTGELFF. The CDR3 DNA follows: TGTGCCAGCAGCGTATACGGGAACACCGGGGAGCTGTTTTTT.

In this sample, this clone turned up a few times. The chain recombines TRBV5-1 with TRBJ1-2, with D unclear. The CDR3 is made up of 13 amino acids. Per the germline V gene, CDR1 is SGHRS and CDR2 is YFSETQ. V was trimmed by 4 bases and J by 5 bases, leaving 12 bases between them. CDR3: CASSDLTEYGYTF. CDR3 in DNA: TGCGCCAGCAGCGACCTGACGGAATATGGCTACACCTTC.

Here the CDR3 DNA reads TGTGCCAGCAGTCGCTCCAGGGGAGTCACTGAAGCTTTCTTT. This gives the protein CASSRSRGVTEAFF. The rearrangement links TRBV6-5 to TRBJ1-1; possibly TRBD1 for D (6 bases). Between the trimmed V and J ends, which lost 5 bases and 4 bases, there was a span of 14 bases. Germline V gene data show CDR1 as MNHEY and CDR2 as SVGAGI. CDR3 size: 14 residues.

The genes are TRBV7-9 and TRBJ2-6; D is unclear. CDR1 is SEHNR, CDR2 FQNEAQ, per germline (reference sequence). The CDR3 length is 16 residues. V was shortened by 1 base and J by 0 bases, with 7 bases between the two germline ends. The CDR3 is CASSLVGISGANVLTF. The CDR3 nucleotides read TGTGCCAGCAGCTTAGTTGGAATCTCTGGGGCCAACGTCCTGACTTTC.

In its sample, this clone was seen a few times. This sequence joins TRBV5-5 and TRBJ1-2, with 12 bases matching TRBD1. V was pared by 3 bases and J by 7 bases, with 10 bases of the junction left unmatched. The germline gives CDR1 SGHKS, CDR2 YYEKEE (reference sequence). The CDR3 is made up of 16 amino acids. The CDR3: CASSSGTGGQIGGYTF. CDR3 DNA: TGTGCCAGCAGCTCCGGGACAGGGGGCCAAATAGGTGGCTACACCTTC.

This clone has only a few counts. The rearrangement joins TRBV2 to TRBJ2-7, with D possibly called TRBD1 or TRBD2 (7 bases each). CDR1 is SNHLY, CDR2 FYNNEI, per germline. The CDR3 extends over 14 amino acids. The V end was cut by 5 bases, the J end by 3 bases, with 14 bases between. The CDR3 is CASSKQGRGYEQYF. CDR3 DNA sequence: TGTGCCAGCAGTAAACAGGGGAGGGGCTACGAGCAGTACTTC.

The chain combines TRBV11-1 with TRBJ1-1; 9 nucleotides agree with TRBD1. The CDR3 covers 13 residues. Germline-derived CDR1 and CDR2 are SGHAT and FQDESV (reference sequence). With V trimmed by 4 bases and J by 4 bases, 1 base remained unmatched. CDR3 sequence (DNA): TGTGCCAGCAGCTCGGACAGGGGCACTGAAGCTTTCTTT. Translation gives CASSSDRGTEAFF. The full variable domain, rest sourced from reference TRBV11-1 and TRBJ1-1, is EAEVAQSPRYKITEKSQAVAFWCDPISGHATLYWYRQILGQGPELLVQFQDESVVDDSQLPKDRFSAERLKGVDSTLKIQPAELGDSAMYLCASSSDRGTEAFFGQGTRLTVV.

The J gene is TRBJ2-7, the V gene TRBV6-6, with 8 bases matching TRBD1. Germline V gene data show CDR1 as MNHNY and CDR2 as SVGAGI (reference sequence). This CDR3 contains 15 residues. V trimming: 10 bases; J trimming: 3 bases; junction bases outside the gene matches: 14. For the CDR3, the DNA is TGTGCCACCCGCCCGCGGCAGGGGGCGAACTACGAGCAGTACTTC. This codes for CATRPRQGANYEQYF.

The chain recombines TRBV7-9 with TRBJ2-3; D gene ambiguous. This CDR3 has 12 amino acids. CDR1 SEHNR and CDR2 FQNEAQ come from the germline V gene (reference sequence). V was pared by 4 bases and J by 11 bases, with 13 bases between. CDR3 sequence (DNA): TGTGCCAGCAGCTCTCACCCGGAGAGGCAGTATTTT. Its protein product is CASSSHPERQYF.